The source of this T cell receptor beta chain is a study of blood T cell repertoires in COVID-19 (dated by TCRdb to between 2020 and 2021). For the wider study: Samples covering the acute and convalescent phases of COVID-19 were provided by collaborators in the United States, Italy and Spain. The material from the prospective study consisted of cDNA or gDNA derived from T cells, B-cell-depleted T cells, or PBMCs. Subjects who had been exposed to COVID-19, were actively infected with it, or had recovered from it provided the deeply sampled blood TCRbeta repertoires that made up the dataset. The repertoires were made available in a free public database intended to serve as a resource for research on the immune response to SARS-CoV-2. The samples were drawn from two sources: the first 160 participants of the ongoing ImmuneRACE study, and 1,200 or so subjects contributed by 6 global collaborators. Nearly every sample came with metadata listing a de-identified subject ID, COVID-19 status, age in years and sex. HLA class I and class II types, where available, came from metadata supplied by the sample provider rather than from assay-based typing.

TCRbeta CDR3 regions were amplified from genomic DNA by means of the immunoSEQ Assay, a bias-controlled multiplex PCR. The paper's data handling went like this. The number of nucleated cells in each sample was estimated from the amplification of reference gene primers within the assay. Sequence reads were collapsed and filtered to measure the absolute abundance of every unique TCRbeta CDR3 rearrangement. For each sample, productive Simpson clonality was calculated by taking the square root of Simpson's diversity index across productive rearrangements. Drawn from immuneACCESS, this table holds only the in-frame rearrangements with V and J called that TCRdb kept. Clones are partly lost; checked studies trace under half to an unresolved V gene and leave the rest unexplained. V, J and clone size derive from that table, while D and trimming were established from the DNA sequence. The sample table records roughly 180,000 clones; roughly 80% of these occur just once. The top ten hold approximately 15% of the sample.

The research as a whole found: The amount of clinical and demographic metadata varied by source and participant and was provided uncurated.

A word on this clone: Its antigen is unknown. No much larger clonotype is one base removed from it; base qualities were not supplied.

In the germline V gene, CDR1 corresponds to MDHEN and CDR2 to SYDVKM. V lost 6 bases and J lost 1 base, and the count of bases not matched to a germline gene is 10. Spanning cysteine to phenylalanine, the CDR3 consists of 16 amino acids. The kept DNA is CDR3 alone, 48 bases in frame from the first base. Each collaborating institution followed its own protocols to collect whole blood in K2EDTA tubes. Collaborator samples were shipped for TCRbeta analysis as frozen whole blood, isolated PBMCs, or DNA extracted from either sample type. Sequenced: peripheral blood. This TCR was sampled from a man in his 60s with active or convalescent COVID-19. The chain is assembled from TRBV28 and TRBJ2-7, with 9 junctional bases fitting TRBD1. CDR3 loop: CASSHSQGAGSYEQYF. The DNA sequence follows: TGTGCCAGCAGCCACTCACAGGGGGCTGGGTCCTACGAGCAGTACTTC.